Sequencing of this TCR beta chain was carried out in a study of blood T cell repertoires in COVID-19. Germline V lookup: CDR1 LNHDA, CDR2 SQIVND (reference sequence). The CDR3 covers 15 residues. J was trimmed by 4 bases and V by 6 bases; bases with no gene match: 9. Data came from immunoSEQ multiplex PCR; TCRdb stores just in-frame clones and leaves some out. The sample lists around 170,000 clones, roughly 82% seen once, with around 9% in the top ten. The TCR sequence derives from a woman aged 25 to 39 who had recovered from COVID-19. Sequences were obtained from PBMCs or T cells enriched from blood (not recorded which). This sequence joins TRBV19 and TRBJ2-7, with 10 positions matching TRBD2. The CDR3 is CASRPSSGSGYEQYF. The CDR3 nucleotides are TGTGCCAGTAGACCTTCTAGCGGGAGTGGATACGAGCAGTACTTC.